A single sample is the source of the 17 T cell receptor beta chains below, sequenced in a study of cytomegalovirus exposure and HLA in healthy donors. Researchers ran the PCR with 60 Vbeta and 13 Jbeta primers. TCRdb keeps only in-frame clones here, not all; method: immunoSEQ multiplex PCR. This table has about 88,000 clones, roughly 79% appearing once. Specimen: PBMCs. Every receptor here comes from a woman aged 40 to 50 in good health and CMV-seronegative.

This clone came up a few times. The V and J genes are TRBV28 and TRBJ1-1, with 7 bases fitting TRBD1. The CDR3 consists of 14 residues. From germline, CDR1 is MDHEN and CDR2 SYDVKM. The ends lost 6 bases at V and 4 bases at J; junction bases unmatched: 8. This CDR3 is CASRNTGVVTEAFF. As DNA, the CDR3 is TGTGCCAGCAGGAACACAGGGGTCGTCACTGAAGCTTTCTTT.

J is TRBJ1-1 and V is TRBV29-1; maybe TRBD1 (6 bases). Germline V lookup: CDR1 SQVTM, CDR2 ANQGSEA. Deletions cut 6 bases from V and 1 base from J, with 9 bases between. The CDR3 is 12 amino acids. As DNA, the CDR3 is TGCAGCGTGCAGGGGCCGAACACTGAAGCTTTCTTT. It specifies CSVQGPNTEAFF.

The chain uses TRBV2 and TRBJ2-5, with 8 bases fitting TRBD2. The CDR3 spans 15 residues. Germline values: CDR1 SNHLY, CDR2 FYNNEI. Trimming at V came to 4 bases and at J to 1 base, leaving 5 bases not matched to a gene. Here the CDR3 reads CASSVGAGVQETQYF. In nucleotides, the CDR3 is TGTGCCAGCAGTGTTGGAGCGGGGGTCCAAGAGACCCAGTACTTC.

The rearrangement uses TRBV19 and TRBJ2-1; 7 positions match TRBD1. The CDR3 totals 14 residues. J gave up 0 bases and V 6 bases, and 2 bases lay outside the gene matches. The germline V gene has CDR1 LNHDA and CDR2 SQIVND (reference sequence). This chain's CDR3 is CASSPGGSYNEQFF. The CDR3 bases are TGTGCCAGTAGCCCAGGGGGCTCCTACAATGAGCAGTTCTTC.

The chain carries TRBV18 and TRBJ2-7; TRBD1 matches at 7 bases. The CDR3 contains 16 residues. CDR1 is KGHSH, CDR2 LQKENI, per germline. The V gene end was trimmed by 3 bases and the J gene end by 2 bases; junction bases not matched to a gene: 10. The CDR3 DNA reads TGTGCCAGCTCACCTTGGGACAGCTCCTCTGCCTACGAGCAGTACTTC. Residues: CASSPWDSSSAYEQYF.

In nucleotides, the CDR3 is TGTGCCAGCGGGGATCGATATGGCTACACCTTC. Translated: CASGDRYGYTF. This chain links TRBV19 with TRBJ1-2; unclear D gene. V was shortened by 9 bases and J by 5 bases, with 10 bases between the two germline ends. The germline V gene has CDR1 LNHDA and CDR2 SQIVND (reference sequence). There are 11 residues in the CDR3.

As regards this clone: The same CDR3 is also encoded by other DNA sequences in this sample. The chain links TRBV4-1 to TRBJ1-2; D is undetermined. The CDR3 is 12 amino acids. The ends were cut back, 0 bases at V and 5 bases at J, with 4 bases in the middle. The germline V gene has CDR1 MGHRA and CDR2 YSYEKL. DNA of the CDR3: TGCGCCAGCAGCCAAGACGGGTATGGCTACACCTTC. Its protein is CASSQDGYGYTF.

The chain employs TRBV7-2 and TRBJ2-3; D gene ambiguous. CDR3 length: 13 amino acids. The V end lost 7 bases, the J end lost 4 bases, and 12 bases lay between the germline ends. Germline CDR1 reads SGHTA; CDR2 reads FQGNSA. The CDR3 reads CASTPSAADTQYF. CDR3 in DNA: TGTGCCAGCACACCCTCCGCGGCAGATACGCAGTATTTT.

The chain's CDR3 is CASSQTGSSNQPQHF. Written as DNA, the CDR3 is TGTGCCAGCTCACAGACAGGTAGTAGCAATCAGCCCCAGCATTTT. V and J are TRBV18 and TRBJ1-5; the D gene is possibly TRBD1 (6 bases). Trimming took 4 bases from V and 0 from J, leaving 10 bases between them. This CDR3 is built from 15 residues. Looked up from germline, CDR1 is KGHSH and CDR2 is LQKENI.

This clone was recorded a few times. In nucleotides, the CDR3 is TGTGCCAGCAGCTTCGGGAATAGCAATCAGCCCCAGCATTTT. Its protein is CASSFGNSNQPQHF. The rearrangement joins TRBV7-9 to TRBJ1-5; D not certain. Germline values: CDR1 SEHNR, CDR2 FQNEAQ (reference sequence). CDR3 length: 14 amino acids. Trimming cost V 3 bases and J 0 bases, with 6 bases left between them. The full variable domain, completed using reference TRBV7-9 and TRBJ1-5, is DTGVSQNPRHKITKRGQNVTFRCDPISEHNRLYWYRQTLGQGPEFLTYFQNEAQLEKSRLLSDRFSAERPKGSFSTLEIQRTEQGDSAMYLCASSFGNSNQPQHFGDGTRLSIL.

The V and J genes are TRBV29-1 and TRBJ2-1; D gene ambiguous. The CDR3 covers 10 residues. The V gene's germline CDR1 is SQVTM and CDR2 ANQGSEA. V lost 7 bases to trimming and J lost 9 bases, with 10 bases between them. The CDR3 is CSAAELEQFF. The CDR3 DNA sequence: TGCAGCGCCGCGGAGCTTGAGCAGTTCTTC.

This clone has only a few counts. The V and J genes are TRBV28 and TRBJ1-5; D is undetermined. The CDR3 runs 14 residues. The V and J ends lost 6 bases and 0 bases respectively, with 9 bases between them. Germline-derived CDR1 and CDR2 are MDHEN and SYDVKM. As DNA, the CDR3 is TGTGCCAGCAGGGGTACAGCTAGCAATCAGCCCCAGCATTTT. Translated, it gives CASRGTASNQPQHF. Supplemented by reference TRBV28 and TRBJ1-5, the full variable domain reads DVKVTQSSRYLVKRTGEKVFLECVQDMDHENMFWYRQDPGLGLRLIYFSYDVKMKEKGDIPEGYSVSREKKERFSLILESASTNQTSMYLCASRGTASNQPQHFGDGTRLSIL.

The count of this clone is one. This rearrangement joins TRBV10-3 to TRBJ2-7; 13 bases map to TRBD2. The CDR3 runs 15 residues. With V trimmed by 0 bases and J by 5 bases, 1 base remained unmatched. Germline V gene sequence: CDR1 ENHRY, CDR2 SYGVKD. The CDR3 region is CAISESTSGGNEQYF. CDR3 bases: TGTGCCATCAGTGAGTCGACTAGCGGGGGGAACGAGCAGTACTTC.

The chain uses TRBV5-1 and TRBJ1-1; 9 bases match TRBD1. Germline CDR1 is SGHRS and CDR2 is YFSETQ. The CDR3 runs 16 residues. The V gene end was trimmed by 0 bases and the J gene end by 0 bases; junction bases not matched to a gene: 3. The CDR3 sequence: CASSLARQGVNTEAFF. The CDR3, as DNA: TGCGCCAGCAGCTTGGCACGACAGGGGGTGAACACTGAAGCTTTCTTT.

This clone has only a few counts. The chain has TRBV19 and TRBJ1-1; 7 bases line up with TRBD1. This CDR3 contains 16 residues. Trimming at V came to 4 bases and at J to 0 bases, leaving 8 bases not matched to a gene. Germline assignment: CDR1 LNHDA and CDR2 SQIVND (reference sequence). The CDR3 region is CASSTDREIMNTEAFF. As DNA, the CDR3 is TGTGCCAGTAGTACCGACAGGGAGATCATGAACACTGAAGCTTTCTTT.

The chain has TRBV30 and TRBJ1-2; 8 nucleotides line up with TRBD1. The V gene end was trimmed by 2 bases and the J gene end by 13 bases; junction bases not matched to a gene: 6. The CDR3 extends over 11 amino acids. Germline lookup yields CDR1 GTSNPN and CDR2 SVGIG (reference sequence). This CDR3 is CAWSQGQGVTF. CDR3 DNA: TGTGCCTGGAGTCAAGGACAGGGCGTCACCTTC.

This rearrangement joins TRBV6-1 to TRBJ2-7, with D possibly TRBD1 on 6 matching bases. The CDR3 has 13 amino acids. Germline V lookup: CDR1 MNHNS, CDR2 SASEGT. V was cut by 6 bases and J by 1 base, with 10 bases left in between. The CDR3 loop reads CASSLTGSYEQYF. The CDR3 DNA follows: TGTGCCAGCAGCTTGACAGGTTCCTACGAGCAGTACTTC.